This T cell receptor beta chain stems from a study of technical replicates of blood from a handful of donors (dated by TCRdb to about 2017). V is clipped by 2 bases and J by 0 bases, and the sequence between their germline boundaries is 13 bases long. There are 16 amino acids in the CDR3, from cysteine to phenylalanine inclusive. Left in the record is the CDR3 DNA by itself, 48 bases read in frame from the first base. As encoded in the germline V gene (reference sequence), CDR1 is SGHNT while CDR2 is YYREEE. On this clone itself: There is no known antigen for this receptor. No clone much larger than this one lies a single base away; base qualities are absent.

Library preparation was by the immunoSEQ multiplex PCR assay. Entries here come from immuneACCESS through TCRdb and include only in-frame sequences with V and J called. Some clones fail to appear in such tables; in the studies checked, an unresolved V gene covers under half of the shortfall, and the cause of the remainder is unknown. The sample table holds 65,000 to 90,000 clones, of which 85% to 95% were seen once. The ten most abundant clones make up 0.2% to 0.3% of the sample. Sequencing was done on a sample of T cells isolated from PBMCs. The TCR sequence derives from a human donor in good health. The chain was built from TRBV5-4 and TRBJ2-3; TRBD2 is perhaps the D gene, given 6 matching bases. The CDR3 sequence is CASSFSASVSTDTQYF. The DNA sequence is given as TGTGCCAGCAGCTTCTCGGCTAGCGTAAGCACAGATACGCAGTATTTT.